The sequence of this TCR beta chain was determined in a study of breast tumors, draining lymph nodes, adjacent tissues. Study-wide results and limits: Tumor T cell lymph node origin was a supported hypothesis, not proven.

The lymph nodes were axillary draining lymph nodes from breast cancer patients. Trimming took off 2 bases at V and 17 bases at J, with 12 bases between the two ends. The CDR3 is 11 residues long. Germline CDR1 and CDR2: MNHNS and SASEGT. One entry per CDR3 protein, called by TCRdb with MiXCR from the multiplex PCR reads. The top ten hold just over 2.5% of the sample, which has more than 100,000 distinct CDR3 sequences, more than 20% seen once. On this clonotype itself: Its cognate antigen is unknown.

The chain employs TRBV6-1 and TRBJ2-2, with D possibly matching TRBD2 (5 bases). Sequenced sample: axillary lymph node tissue. The source of this sequence is a female donor with breast cancer. Some clones in this sample may be carry-over from other donors' samples. The CDR3 region has the DNA TGTGCCAGCAGTGAAATGGACTGTCCCTTTTTT. It is translated as CASSEMDCPFF.